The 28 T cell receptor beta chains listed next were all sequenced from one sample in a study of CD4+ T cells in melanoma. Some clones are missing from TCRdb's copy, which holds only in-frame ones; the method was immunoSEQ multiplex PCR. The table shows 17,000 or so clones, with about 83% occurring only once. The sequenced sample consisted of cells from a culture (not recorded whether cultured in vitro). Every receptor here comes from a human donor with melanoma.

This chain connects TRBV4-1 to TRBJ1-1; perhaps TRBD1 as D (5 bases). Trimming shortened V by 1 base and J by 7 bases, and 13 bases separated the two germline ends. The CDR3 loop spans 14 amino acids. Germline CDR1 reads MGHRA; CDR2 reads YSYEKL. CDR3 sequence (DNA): TGCGCCAGCAGCCAAGGTCAAGGGGACTATGAAGCTTTCTTT. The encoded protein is CASSQGQGDYEAFF.

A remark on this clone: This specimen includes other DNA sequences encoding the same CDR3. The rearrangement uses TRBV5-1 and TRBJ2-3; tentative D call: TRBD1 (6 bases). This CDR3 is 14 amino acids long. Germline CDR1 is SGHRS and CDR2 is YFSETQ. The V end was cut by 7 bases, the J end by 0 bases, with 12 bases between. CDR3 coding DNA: TGCGCCAGCCTCAGGGGCGGGAGCACAGATACGCAGTATTTT. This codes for CASLRGGSTDTQYF.

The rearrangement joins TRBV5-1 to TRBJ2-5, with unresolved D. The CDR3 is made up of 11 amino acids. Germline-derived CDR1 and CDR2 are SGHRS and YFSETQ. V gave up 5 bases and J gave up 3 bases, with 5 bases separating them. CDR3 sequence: CASRHKETQYF. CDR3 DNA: TGCGCCAGCAGACACAAAGAGACCCAGTACTTC.

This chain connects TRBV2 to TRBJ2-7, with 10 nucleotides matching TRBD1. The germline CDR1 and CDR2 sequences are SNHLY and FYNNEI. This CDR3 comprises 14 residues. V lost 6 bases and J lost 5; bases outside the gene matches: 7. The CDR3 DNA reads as TGTGCCAGCAGGGGGACAGGGGTGGTCCACGAGCAGTACTTC. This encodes CASRGTGVVHEQYF.

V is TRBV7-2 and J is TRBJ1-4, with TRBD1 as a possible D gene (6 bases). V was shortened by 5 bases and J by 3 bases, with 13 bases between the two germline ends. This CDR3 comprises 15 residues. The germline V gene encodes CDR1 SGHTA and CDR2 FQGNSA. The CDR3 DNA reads TGTGCCAGCAGCGATCAGGGGAGGGCTAATGAAAAACTGTTTTTT. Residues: CASSDQGRANEKLFF.

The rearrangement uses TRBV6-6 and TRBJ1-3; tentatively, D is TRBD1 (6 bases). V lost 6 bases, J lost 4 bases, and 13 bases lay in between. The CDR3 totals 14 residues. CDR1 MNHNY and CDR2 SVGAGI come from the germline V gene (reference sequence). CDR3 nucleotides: TGTGCCAGCAGCCCTAGGGGGGCCGGAAACACCATATATTTT. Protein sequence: CASSPRGAGNTIYF.

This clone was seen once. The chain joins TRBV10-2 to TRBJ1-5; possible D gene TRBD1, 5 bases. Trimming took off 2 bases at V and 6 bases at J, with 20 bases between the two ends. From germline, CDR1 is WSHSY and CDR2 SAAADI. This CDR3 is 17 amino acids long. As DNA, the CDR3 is TGCGCCAGCAGTGAGAAAGGGCGGGGCAGCGCGGGTCAGCCCCAGCATTTT. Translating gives CASSEKGRGSAGQPQHF.

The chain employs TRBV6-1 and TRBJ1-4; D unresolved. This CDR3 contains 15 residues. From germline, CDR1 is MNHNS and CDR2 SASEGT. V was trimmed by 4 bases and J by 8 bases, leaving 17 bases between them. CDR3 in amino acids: CASSGQKREHEKLFF. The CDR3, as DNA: TGTGCCAGCAGTGGTCAGAAACGAGAGCACGAAAAACTGTTTTTT.

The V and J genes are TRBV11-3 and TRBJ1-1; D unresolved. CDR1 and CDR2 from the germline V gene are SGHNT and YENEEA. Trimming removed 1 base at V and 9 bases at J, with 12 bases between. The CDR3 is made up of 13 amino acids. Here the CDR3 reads CASSLGEQSQAFF. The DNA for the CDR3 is TGTGCCAGCAGCTTAGGAGAGCAGAGTCAAGCTTTCTTT.

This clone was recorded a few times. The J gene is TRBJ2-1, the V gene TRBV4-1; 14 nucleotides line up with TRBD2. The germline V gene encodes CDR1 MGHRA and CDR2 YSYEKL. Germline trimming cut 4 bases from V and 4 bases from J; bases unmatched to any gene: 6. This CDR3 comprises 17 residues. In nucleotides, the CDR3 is TGCGCCAGCAGCCTTCGGACTAGCGGGGGGATATACAATGAGCAGTTCTTC. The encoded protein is CASSLRTSGGIYNEQFF.

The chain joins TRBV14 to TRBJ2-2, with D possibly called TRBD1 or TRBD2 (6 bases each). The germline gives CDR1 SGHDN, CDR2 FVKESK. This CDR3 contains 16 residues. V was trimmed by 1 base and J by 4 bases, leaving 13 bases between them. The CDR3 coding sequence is TGTGCCAGCAGCCAAGTAAGGGGGGCTATCACCGGGGAGCTGTTTTTT. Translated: CASSQVRGAITGELFF.

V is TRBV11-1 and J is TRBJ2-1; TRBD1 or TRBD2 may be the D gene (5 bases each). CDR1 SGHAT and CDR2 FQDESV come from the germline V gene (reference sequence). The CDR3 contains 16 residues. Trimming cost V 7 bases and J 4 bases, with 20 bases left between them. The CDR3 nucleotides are TGTGCCAGCAACAAAGACGGGACGGGTTATTACAATGAGCAGTTCTTC. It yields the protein CASNKDGTGYYNEQFF.

CDR3 bases: TGTGCCAGCAGTTACGGGGTGGGGTACGAGCAGTACTTC. It is translated as CASSYGVGYEQYF. The V and J genes are TRBV6-5 and TRBJ2-7; D is undetermined. Germline V gene sequence: CDR1 MNHEY, CDR2 SVGAGI. This CDR3 is 13 amino acids long. V lost 2 bases, J lost 4 bases, and 9 bases lay in between.

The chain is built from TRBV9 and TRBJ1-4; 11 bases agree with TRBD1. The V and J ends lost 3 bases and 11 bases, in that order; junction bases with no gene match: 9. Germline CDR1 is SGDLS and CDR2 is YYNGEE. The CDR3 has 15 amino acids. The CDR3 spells CASSAADRGPWKLFF. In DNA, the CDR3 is TGTGCCAGCAGCGCTGCGGACAGGGGGCCGTGGAAACTGTTTTTT.

The CDR3 reads CASSLSRATEAFF. The CDR3 DNA is TGTGCCAGCAGTTTAAGCAGGGCCACTGAAGCTTTCTTT. The chain joins TRBV27 to TRBJ1-1, with TRBD1 as a possible D gene (5 bases). Per the germline V gene, CDR1 is MNHEY and CDR2 is SMNVEV (reference sequence). Between the trimmed V and J ends, which lost 2 bases and 4 bases, there was a span of 8 bases. The CDR3 covers 13 residues.

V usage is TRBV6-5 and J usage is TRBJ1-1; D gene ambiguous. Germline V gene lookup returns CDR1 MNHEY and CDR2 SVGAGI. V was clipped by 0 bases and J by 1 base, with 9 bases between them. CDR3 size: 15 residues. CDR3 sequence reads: CASSYSITENTEAFF. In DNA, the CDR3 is TGTGCCAGCAGTTACTCGATCACGGAGAACACTGAAGCTTTCTTT.

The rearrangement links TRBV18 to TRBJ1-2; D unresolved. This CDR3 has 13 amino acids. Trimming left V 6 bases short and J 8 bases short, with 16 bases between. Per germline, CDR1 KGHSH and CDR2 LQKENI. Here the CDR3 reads CASSSVLWEGYTF. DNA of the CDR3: TGTGCCAGCTCGTCCGTGCTGTGGGAAGGCTACACCTTC. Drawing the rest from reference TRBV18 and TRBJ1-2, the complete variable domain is NAGVMQNPRHLVRRRGQEARLRCSPMKGHSHVYWYRQLPEEGLKFMVYLQKENIIDESGMPKERFSAEFPKEGPSILRIQQVVRGDSAAYFCASSSVLWEGYTFGSGTRLTVV.

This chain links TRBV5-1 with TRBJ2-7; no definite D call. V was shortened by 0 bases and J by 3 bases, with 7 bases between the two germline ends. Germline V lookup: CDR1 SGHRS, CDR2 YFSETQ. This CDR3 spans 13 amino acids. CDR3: CASSLAPVYEQYF. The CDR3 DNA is TGCGCCAGCAGCTTGGCTCCAGTCTACGAGCAGTACTTC.

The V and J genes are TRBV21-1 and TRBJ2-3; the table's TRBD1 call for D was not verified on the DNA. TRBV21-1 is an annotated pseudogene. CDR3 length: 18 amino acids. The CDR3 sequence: CASSLYPRQGFFTDTQYF. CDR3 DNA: TGTGCCAGCAGCCTTTACCCTCGGCAGGGGTTCTTCACAGATACGCAGTATTTT.

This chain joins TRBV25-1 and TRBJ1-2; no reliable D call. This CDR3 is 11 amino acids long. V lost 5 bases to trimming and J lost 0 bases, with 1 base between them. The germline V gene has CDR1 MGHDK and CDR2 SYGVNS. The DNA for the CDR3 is TGTGCCAGCAGTTCTAACTATGGCTACACCTTC. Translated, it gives CASSSNYGYTF.

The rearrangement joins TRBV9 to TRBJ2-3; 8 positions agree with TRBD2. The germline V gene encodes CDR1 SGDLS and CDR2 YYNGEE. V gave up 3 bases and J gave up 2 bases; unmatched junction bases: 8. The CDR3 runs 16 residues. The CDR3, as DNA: TGTGCCAGCAGCGCGGGGGAGCGGGGGATCACAGATACGCAGTATTTT. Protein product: CASSAGERGITDTQYF.

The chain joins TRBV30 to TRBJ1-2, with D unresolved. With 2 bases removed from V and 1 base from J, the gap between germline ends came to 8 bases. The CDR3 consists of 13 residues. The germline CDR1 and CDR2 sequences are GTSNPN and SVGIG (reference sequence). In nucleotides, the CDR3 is TGTGCCTGGAGTATGGGAATTAACTATGGCTACACCTTC. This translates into CAWSMGINYGYTF.

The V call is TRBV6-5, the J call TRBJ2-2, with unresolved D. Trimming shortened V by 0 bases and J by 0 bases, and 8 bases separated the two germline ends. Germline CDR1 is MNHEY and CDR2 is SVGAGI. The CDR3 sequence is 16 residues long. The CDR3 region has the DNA TGTGCCAGCAGTTACTCCAGACGGACGAACACCGGGGAGCTGTTTTTT. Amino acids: CASSYSRRTNTGELFF.

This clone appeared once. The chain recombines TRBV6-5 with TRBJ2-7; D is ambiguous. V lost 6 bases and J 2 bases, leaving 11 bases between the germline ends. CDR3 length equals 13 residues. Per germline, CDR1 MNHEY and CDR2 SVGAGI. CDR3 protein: CASSPRRTYEQYF. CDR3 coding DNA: TGTGCCAGCAGCCCAAGACGGACCTACGAGCAGTACTTC.

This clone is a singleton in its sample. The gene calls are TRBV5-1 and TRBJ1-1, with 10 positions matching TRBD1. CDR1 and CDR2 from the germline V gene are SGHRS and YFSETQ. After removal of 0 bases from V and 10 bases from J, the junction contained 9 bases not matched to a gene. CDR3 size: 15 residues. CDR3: CASSLALGQGGPAFF. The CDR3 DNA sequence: TGCGCCAGCAGCTTGGCCCTTGGACAGGGGGGCCCAGCTTTCTTT.

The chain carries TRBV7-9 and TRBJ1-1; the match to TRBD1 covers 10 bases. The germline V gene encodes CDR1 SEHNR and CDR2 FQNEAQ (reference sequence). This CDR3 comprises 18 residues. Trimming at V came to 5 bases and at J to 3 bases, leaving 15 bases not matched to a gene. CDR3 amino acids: CASSPGQGPAGGDTEAFF. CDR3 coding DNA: TGTGCCAGCAGCCCGGGACAGGGGCCGGCCGGGGGAGACACTGAAGCTTTCTTT.

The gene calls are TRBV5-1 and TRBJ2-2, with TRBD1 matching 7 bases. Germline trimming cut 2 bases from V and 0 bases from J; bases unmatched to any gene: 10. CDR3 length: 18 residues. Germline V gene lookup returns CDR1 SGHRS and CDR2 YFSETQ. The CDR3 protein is CASSFLETGISNTGELFF. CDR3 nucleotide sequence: TGCGCCAGCAGCTTTCTTGAGACAGGGATATCGAACACCGGGGAGCTGTTTTTT.

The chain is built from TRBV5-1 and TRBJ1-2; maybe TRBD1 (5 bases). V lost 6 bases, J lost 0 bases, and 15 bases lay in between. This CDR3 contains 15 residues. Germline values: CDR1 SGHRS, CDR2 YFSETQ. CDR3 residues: CASTPGLRANYGYTF. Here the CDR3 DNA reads TGCGCCAGCACCCCAGGGTTGAGGGCTAACTATGGCTACACCTTC.